The clone carrying this T cell receptor (beta chain) was found once. Antigen: not known. This sample stems from a study of vaccination and CD4 T cells after COVID-19. An Oncomine TCR Beta short-read assay was used to sequence the DNA from cultured CD4+ T cells. Each CDR3 protein gets one entry after TCRdb re-called the PCR reads with MiXCR. The sample shows 20,000 to 25,000 distinct CDR3 sequences, 40% to 50% of them seen only once. The CDR3 contains 15 residues. The V end was cut by 4 bases, the J end by 3 bases, with 14 bases between. Germline values: CDR1 MDHEN, CDR2 SYDVKM. Treatment reported: roughly ten-day PBMC culture with coronavirus spike peptide pools or control peptides (ViraFEST assay).

The source is a human donor who had recovered from COVID-19. The source material was CD4+ T cells from blood, cultured in vitro. The chain employs TRBV28 and TRBJ2-3; perhaps TRBD1 as D (6 bases). Written as DNA, the CDR3 is TGTGCCAGCAGTTCCCGGGCAGGGGTAACAGATACGCAGTATTTT. Residues: CASSSRAGVTDTQYF. Using reference TRBV28 and TRBJ2-3 for the parts outside the CDR3, the full variable domain is DVKVTQSSRYLVKRTGEKVFLECVQDMDHENMFWYRQDPGLGLRLIYFSYDVKMKEKGDIPEGYSVSREKKERFSLILESASTNQTSMYLCASSSRAGVTDTQYFGPGTRLTVL.